This is a list of T cell receptor beta chains from one sample in a study of blood T cell repertoires in COVID-19. TCRdb's copy holds only in-frame clones and misses some; the assay was immunoSEQ multiplex PCR. The data hold tens of thousands of clones, with 84% observed a single time. Sequencing was performed on peripheral blood. Receptor source: a man aged 55-75 years with COVID-19, enrolled during active disease. CDR3s include the opening cysteine and the closing phenylalanine or tryptophan.

TRBV7-6	TRBJ1-5	CASSLYREKQPQHF
TRBV5-1	TRBJ2-5	CASSLLNTEGETQYF
TRBV27	TRBJ2-3	CASRRQGAGDTQYF
TRBV7-2	TRBJ1-2	CASSLPDRPRGSGYTF
TRBV3-1/TRBV3-2	TRBJ1-6	CASSQYGSLHF
TRBV3-1/TRBV3-2	TRBJ1-2	CASSLSGGGYTF
TRBV7-2	TRBJ2-2	CASSPGGGHTGELFF
TRBV28	TRBJ1-6	CASSSYSSYNSPLHF
TRBV11-3	TRBJ1-2	CASSFDRGSGYTF
TRBV6-6	TRBJ1-2	CASSSGTRDGYTF
TRBV5-1	TRBJ2-2	CASSLSGQGTGELFF
TRBV4-2	TRBJ2-3	CASSQVGRLAGSTDTQYF
TRBV3-1/TRBV3-2	TRBJ2-3	CASSQDKGDRGTDTQYF
TRBV9	TRBJ1-4	CASSGMTGGSTNEKLFF
TRBV7-8	TRBJ2-2	CASSHREGRNTGELFF
TRBV30	TRBJ2-7	CAWKRVGRTYEQYF
TRBV10-2	TRBJ1-2	CASSEARQGVPGGYTF
TRBV5-1	TRBJ2-2	CASSSPSLTGELFF
TRBV3-1/TRBV3-2	TRBJ2-1	CASSPTSGSHNEQFF
TRBV27	TRBJ1-5	CATSPRSGNQPQHF
TRBV11-2	TRBJ2-3	CASTIRGPTDTQYF
TRBV2	TRBJ1-1	CASSQGSNTEAFF
TRBV10-3	TRBJ1-1	CATARNLNTEAFF
TRBV4-2	TRBJ2-3	CASSQEASTDTQYF
TRBV6-5	TRBJ1-1	CASSYRTAAAFF
TRBV25-1	TRBJ2-7	CASVGGAEEAYEQYF
TRBV15	TRBJ1-2	CATSGPGTGGGYGYTF
TRBV7-9	TRBJ2-5	CTGQAQETQYF
TRBV28	TRBJ2-1	CASGSGRRDPFF
TRBV9	TRBJ1-1	CASSPLAEGHAMNTEAFF
TRBV19	TRBJ2-1	CASSIRTGTSNEQFF
TRBV6-5	TRBJ2-7	CASSHRDRSYEQYF
TRBV18	TRBJ2-7	CASSPPNYGQSGEQYF
TRBV7-2	TRBJ2-6	CASSPGQGKNSGANVLTF
TRBV28	TRBJ2-3	CASSFPYSIAGASDTQYF
TRBV19	TRBJ1-1	CATKGQGWTEAFF
TRBV5-1	TRBJ1-5	CASSLDGSQPQHF
TRBV9	TRBJ1-3	CASSVTDRAGGNTIYF
TRBV6-1	TRBJ1-1	CASSEQTPWTGGLNTEAFF
TRBV4-2	TRBJ1-2	CASSPSGQGGGYTF
TRBV27	TRBJ1-6	CASSPRTGTGSPLHF
TRBV29-1	TRBJ1-2	CSVAYPRTGSYGYTF
TRBV19	TRBJ2-2	CASSIGGISGGELFF